The following is a TCR beta chain sequence with its context. This CDR3 has 11 amino acids. V was shortened by 7 bases and J by 2 bases, with 7 bases between the two germline ends. Germline V gene sequence: CDR1 DFQATT, CDR2 SNEGSKA (reference sequence). The source of the sample is a study of T cell repertoires and Cas9 in healthy adults. Study overall: Characterization of SpCas9-reactive CD4 and CD8 T cells covered multi-effector potency, cytotoxicity and lineage.

Profiling relied on immunoSEQ multiplex PCR, and the TCRdb table lists in-frame clones only, not all of them. The repertoire holds more than 20,000 clones, with 85% to 95% as singletons. This clonotype was sampled from a human donor in good health. The chain is built from TRBV20-1 and TRBJ2-3; no definite D call. Material for sequencing was CD4+ effector T cells (CD127+, CD25-, CD137-, CD154-) from PBMCs; culture status not recorded. This chain's CDR3 is CSGDDTDTQYF. DNA for the CDR3: TGCAGTGGCGACGACACAGATACGCAGTATTTT.